The 4 T cell receptor beta chains reported below all come from one sample, sequenced in a study of blood T cell repertoires in COVID-19. Measured with immunoSEQ multiplex PCR; TCRdb has only the in-frame clones, and not every one. The sample records under 65,000 clones, around 92% being singletons. Sequencing input: peripheral blood. The source is a human donor in a cohort sampled during active COVID-19.

This clone is medium-sized by share. V is TRBV27 and J is TRBJ1-1; D may be TRBD1 (6 bases). V shed 6 bases and J shed 4 bases, with 15 bases lying between them. Germline V CDR1 and CDR2: MNHEY, SMNVEV (reference sequence). The CDR3 is 14 residues long. The chain's CDR3 is CASSQGILGTEAFF. CDR3 DNA sequence: TGTGCCAGCAGCCAGGGGATTTTAGGCACTGAAGCTTTCTTT.

The chain uses TRBV4-3 and TRBJ1-2, with TRBD1 matching over 8 bases. V lost 6 bases to trimming and J lost 0 bases; unmatched junction nucleotides: 6. The length of the CDR3 is 15 residues. Per germline, CDR1 LGHNA and CDR2 YSLEER. CDR3 sequence: CASSYGQGANYGYTF. The CDR3 DNA follows: TGCGCCAGCAGTTACGGACAGGGAGCTAACTATGGCTACACCTTC.

The J gene is TRBJ2-7, the V gene TRBV19; 7 nucleotides line up with TRBD1. In germline, CDR1 is LNHDA, CDR2 SQIVND (reference sequence). This CDR3 is built from 15 residues. The trim removed 3 bases at V and 7 bases at J, leaving 12 bases unmatched. This CDR3 is CASSIQPGGMSEQYF. The CDR3 DNA follows: TGTGCCAGTAGTATCCAGCCAGGGGGTATGAGTGAGCAGTACTTC.

The chain combines TRBV12-3 or TRBV12-4 with TRBJ1-1; D gene ambiguous. The CDR3 totals 12 residues. Trimming left V 8 bases short and J 7 bases short, with 14 bases between. The CDR3 sequence: CASSAGGGEAFF. CDR3 nucleotide sequence: TGTGCCAGCTCGGCGGGAGGTGGTGAAGCTTTCTTT.